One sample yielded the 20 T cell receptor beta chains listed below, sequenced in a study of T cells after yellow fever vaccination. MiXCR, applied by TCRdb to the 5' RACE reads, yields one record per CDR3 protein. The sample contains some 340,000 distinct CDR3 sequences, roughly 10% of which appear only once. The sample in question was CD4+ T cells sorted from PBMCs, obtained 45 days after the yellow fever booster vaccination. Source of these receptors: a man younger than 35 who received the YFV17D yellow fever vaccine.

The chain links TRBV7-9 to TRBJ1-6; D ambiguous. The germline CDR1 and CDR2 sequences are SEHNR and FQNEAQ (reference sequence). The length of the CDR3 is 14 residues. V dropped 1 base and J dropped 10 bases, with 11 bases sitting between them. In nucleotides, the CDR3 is TGTGCCAGCAGCTTAGATGTTCCCGGCTCACCCCTCCACTTT. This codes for CASSLDVPGSPLHF. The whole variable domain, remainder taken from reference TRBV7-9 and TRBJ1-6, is DTGVSQNPRHKITKRGQNVTFRCDPISEHNRLYWYRQTLGQGPEFLTYFQNEAQLEKSRLLSDRFSAERPKGSFSTLEIQRTEQGDSAMYLCASSLDVPGSPLHFGNGTRLTVT.

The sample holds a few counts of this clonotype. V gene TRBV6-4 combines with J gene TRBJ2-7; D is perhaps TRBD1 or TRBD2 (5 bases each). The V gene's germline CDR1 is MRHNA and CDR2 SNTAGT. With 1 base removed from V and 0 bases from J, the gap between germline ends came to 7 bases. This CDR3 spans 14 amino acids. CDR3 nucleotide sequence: TGTGCCAGCAGTGACTGGGACCACTCCTACGAGCAGTACGTC. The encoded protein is CASSDWDHSYEQYV.

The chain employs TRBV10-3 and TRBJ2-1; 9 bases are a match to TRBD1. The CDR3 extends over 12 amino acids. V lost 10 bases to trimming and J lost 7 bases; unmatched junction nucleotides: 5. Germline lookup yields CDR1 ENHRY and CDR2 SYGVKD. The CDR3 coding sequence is TGTGCCAGCGACAGGGGGGGGAATGAGCAGTTCTTC. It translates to CASDRGGNEQFF.

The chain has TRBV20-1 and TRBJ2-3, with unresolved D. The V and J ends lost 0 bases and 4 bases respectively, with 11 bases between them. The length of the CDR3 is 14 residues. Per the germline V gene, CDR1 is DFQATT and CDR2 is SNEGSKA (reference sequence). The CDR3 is CSARDPNKPDTQYF. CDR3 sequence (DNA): TGCAGTGCTAGAGATCCAAATAAACCAGATACGCAGTATTTT.

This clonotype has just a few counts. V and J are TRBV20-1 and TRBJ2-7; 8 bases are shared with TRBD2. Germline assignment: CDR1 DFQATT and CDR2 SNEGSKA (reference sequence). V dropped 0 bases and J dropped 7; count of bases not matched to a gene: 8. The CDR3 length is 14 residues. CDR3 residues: CSARDRTSPIEQYV. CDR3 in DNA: TGCAGTGCTAGAGATCGGACTAGCCCCATTGAGCAGTACGTC.

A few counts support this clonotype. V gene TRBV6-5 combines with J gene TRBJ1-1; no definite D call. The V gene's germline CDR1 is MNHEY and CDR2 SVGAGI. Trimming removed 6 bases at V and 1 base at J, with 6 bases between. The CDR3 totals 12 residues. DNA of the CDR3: TGTGCCAGCAGATACAGGAACACTGAAGCTTTCTTT. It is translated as CASRYRNTEAFF.

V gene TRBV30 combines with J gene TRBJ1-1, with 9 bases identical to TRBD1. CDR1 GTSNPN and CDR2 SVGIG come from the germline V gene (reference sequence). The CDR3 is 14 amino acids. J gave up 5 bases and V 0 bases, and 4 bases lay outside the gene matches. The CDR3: CAWSVATGGTEAFF. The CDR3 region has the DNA TGTGCCTGGAGTGTAGCGACAGGGGGAACTGAAGCTTTCTTT.

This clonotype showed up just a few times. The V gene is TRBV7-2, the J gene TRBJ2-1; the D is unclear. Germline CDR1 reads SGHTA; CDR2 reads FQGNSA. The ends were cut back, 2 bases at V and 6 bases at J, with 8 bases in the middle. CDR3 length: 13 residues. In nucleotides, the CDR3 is TGTGCCAGCAGCTTATGGTCGGGCAATGAGCAGTTCTTC. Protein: CASSLWSGNEQFF.

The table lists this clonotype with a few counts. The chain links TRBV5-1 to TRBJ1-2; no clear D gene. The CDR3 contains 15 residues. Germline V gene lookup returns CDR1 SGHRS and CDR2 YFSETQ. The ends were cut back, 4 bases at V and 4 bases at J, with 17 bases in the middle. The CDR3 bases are TGCGCCAGCAGCCCGGACGGTCCCCCGCTCTATGGCTACACCTTC. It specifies CASSPDGPPLYGYTF.

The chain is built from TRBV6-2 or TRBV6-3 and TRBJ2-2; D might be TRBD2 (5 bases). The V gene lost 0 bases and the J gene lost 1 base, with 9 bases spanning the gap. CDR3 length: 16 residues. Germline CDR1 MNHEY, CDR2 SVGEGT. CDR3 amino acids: CASSYSRARNTGELFF. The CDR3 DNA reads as TGTGCCAGCAGTTACTCGCGGGCCAGGAACACCGGGGAGCTGTTTTTT.

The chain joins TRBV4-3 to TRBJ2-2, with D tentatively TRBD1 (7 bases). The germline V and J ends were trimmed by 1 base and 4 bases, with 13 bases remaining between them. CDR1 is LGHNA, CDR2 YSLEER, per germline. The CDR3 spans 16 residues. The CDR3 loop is CASSQAWQGGTGELFF. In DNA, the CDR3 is TGCGCCAGCAGCCAAGCCTGGCAGGGGGGCACCGGGGAGCTGTTTTTT.

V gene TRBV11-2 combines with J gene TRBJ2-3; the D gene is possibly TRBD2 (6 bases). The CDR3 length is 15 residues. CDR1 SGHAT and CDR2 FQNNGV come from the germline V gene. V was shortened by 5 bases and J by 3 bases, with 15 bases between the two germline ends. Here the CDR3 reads CASSLNAGNTDTQYF. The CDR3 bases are TGTGCCAGCAGCCTCAATGCGGGGAATACAGATACGCAGTATTTT.

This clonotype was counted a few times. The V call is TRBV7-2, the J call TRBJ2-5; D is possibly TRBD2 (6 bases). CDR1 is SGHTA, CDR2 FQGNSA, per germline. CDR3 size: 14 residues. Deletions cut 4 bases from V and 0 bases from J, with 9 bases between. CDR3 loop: CASSSSGHQETQYF. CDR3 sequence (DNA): TGTGCCAGCAGCTCAAGCGGGCACCAAGAGACCCAGTACTTC.

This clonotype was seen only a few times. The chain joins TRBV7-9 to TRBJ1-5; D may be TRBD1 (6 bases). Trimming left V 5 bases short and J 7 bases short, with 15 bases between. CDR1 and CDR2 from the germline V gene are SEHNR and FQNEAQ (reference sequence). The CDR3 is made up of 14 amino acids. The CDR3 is CASSRGPQGQPQHF. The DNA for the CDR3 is TGTGCCAGCAGCCGAGGGCCTCAGGGGCAGCCCCAGCATTTT.

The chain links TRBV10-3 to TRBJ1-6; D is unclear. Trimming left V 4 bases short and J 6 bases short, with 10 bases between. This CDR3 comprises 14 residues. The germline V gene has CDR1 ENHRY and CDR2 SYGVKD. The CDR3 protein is CAISVSGFNSPLHF. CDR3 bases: TGTGCCATCAGTGTATCAGGATTTAATTCACCCCTCCACTTT.

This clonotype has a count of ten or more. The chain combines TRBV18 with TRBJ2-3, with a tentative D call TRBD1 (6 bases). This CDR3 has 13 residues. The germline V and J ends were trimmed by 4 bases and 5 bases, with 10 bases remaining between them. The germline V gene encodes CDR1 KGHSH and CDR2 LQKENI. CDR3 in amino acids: CASSLNREDTQYF. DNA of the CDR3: TGTGCCAGCTCACTGAACAGGGAAGATACGCAGTATTTT.

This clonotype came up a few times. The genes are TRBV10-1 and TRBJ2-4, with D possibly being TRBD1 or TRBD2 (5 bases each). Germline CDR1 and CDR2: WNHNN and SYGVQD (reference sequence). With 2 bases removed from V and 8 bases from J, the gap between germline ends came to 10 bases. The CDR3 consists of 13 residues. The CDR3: CASSEGGIDIQYF. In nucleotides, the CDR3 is TGCGCCAGCAGTGAGGGGGGAATCGACATTCAGTACTTC.

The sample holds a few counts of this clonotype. CDR3: CASSSRLAASTDTQYF. Here the CDR3 DNA reads TGTGCCAGCAGTTCCCGACTAGCGGCAAGCACAGATACGCAGTATTTT. This chain connects TRBV12-3 or TRBV12-4 to TRBJ2-3; 9 positions agree with TRBD2. The CDR3 spans 16 residues. V shed 4 bases, J shed 0 bases, and the junction held 5 bases outside the gene matches.

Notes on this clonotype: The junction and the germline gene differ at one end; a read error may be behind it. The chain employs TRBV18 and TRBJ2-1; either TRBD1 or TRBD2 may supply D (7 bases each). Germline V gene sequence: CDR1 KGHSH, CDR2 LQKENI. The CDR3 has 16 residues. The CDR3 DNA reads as TGTGCCAGCTCACCACGGAGCGGGGAAGGGGGCAATGTGCAGTTCTTC. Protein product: CASSPRSGEGGNVQFF.

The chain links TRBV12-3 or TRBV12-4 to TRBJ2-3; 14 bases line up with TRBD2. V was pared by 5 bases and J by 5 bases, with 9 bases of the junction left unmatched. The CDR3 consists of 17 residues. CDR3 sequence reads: CASSPRTSGGFRDTQYF. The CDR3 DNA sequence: TGTGCCAGCAGTCCTCGGACTAGCGGGGGGTTTAGAGATACGCAGTATTTT.